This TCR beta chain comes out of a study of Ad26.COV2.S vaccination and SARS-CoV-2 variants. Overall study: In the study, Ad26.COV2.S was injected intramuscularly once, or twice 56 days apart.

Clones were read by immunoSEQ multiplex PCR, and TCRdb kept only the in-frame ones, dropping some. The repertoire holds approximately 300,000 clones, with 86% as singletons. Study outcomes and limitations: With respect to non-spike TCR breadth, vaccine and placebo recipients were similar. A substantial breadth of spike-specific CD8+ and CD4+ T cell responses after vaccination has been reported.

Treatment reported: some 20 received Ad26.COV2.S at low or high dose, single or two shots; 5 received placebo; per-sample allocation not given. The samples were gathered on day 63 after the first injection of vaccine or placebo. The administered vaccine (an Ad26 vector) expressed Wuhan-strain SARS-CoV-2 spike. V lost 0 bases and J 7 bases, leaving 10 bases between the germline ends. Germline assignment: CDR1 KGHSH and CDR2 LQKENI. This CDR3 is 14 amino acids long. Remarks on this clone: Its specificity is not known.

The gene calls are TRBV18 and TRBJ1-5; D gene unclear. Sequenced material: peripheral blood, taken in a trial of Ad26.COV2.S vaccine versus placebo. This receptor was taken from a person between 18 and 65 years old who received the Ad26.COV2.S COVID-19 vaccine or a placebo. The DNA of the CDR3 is TGTGCCAGCTCACCACCAGCCGAGGGACAGCCCCAGCATTTT. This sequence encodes CASSPPAEGQPQHF. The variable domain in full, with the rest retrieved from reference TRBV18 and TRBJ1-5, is NAGVMQNPRHLVRRRGQEARLRCSPMKGHSHVYWYRQLPEEGLKFMVYLQKENIIDESGMPKERFSAEFPKEGPSILRIQQVVRGDSAAYFCASSPPAEGQPQHFGDGTRLSIL.